The 22 T cell receptor beta chains presented below share a single source sample, sequenced in a study of shared clonotypes between healthy human individuals. TCRdb's copy holds only in-frame clones and misses some; the assay was immunoSEQ multiplex PCR. The sample lists over a million clones, about 96% occurring once. Sequenced: naive CD4+ T cells sorted from blood. The sample's subset: CD45RA+ positively selected. All receptors come from a man younger than 40 in good health.

This clone appeared a single time. The chain employs TRBV5-1 and TRBJ2-1, with 8 bases lining up with TRBD1. The CDR3 contains 15 residues. J was trimmed by 9 bases and V by 4 bases; bases with no gene match: 12. Germline values: CDR1 SGHRS, CDR2 YFSETQ. The CDR3 sequence is CASSPRTGWVGEQFF. In DNA, the CDR3 is TGCGCCAGCAGCCCGAGGACAGGGTGGGTGGGTGAGCAGTTCTTC.

Comments on this clone: A read error may produce the germline difference seen at one junction end. The V gene is TRBV5-3, the J gene TRBJ2-7, with D uncertain. TRBV5-3 is labeled an ORF, and its function is uncertain. The CDR3 runs to 13 residues. The CDR3 here is CASSSPTGYEQYF. The CDR3 DNA reads TGTGCCAGCAGCTCACCGACTGGCTACGAGCAGTACTTC.

The chain recombines TRBV20-1 with TRBJ2-7; D not certain. There are 10 residues in the CDR3. V was cut by 4 bases and J by 10 bases, with 11 bases left in between. The germline CDR1 and CDR2 sequences are DFQATT and SNEGSKA (reference sequence). CDR3 nucleotide sequence: TGCAGTGCTATCCCTAAAGATCAGTACTTC. This codes for CSAIPKDQYF.

The chain recombines TRBV7-2 with TRBJ2-2; 9 positions match TRBD2. The CDR3 totals 16 residues. J was trimmed by 4 bases and V by 4 bases; bases with no gene match: 7. Germline V gene data show CDR1 as SGHTA and CDR2 as FQGNSA. The DNA of the CDR3 is TGTGCCAGCAGCTCAGCGGGGGGAGGAGGCACCGGGGAGCTGTTTTTT. Encoded protein: CASSSAGGGGTGELFF.

DNA for the CDR3: TGCGCCAGCAGCCTCAGCCCCGGGACTAGGGGGCAGGATGAGCAGTTCTTC. Translation gives CASSLSPGTRGQDEQFF. V usage is TRBV4-1 and J usage is TRBJ2-1, with a tentative D call TRBD2 (8 bases). V dropped 4 bases and J dropped 8 bases, with 24 bases sitting between them. The germline V gene has CDR1 MGHRA and CDR2 YSYEKL. This CDR3 has 17 residues.

This chain links TRBV10-1 with TRBJ2-1; no definite D call. Per germline, CDR1 WNHNN and CDR2 SYGVQD (reference sequence). The CDR3 has 12 amino acids. V lost 3 bases to trimming and J lost 8 bases, with 8 bases between them. CDR3 coding DNA: TGCGCCAGCAGTGATACCTTGGATGAGCAGTTCTTC. Protein sequence: CASSDTLDEQFF.

V is TRBV6-5 and J is TRBJ1-1, with TRBD1 identical over 8 bases. Looked up from germline, CDR1 is MNHEY and CDR2 is SVGAGI. The V gene end was trimmed by 7 bases and the J gene end by 4 bases; junction bases not matched to a gene: 5. The CDR3 length is 13 residues. CDR3: CASTRGLGTEAFF. The CDR3 DNA follows: TGTGCCAGCACCAGGGGGCTAGGCACTGAAGCTTTCTTT.

The CDR3 loop reads CASPNTEAFF. CDR3 in DNA: TGTGCCAGCCCCAACACTGAAGCTTTCTTT. The rearrangement joins TRBV2 to TRBJ1-1, with D uncertain. The CDR3 runs to 10 residues. The germline gives CDR1 SNHLY, CDR2 FYNNEI. V was clipped by 8 bases and J by 2 bases, with 3 bases between them.

Comment on this clone: The junction differs from germline at one of its ends, possibly a read error. The chain uses TRBV28 and TRBJ2-2; 7 bases agree with TRBD1. The germline CDR1 and CDR2 sequences are MDHEN and SYDVKM. This CDR3 has 14 residues. The CDR3 DNA follows: TGTGCCAGCAGTCCGACAGGGAACCCCGGGGAGCTGTTTTTT. This encodes CASSPTGNPGELFF. Variable domain in full (rest from reference TRBV28 and TRBJ2-2): DVKVTQSSRYLVKRTGEKVFLECVQDMDHENMFWYRQDPGLGLRLIYFSYDVKMKEKGDIPEGYSVSREKKERFSLILESASTNQTSMYLCASSPTGNPGELFFGEGSRLTVL.

The V gene is TRBV15, the J gene TRBJ2-1; the match to TRBD2 covers 7 bases. Germline trimming cut 3 bases from V and 7 bases from J; bases unmatched to any gene: 18. Germline V gives CDR1 LNHNV, CDR2 YYDKDF (reference sequence). The CDR3 loop spans 18 amino acids. The CDR3 sequence: CATSSREEAYVGMNEQFF. The CDR3 nucleotides are TGTGCCACCAGCAGCCGGGAGGAGGCGTATGTGGGTATGAATGAGCAGTTCTTC.

The chain links TRBV6-1 to TRBJ2-7; the D is unclear. Germline loops: CDR1 MNHNS, CDR2 SASEGT. The V gene lost 2 bases and the J gene lost 4 bases, with 12 bases spanning the gap. The CDR3 totals 14 residues. CDR3 nucleotide sequence: TGTGCCAGCAGTGAACTTAACCGGGTTTACGAGCAGTACTTC. This codes for CASSELNRVYEQYF.

The sample holds one count of this clone. The V and J genes are TRBV15 and TRBJ1-5; TRBD1 aligns across 9 bases. The trim removed 0 bases at V and 7 bases at J, leaving 16 bases unmatched. The CDR3 contains 19 residues. Germline loops: CDR1 LNHNV, CDR2 YYDKDF (reference sequence). CDR3 DNA: TGTGCCACCAGCAGAGATCGGGCCGGGACAGGGACGTCCCGACAGCCCCAGCATTTT. Translated: CATSRDRAGTGTSRQPQHF.

The V call is TRBV9, the J call TRBJ2-7; maybe TRBD1 (6 bases). Germline CDR1 and CDR2: SGDLS and YYNGEE. V gave up 5 bases and J gave up 2 bases, with 23 bases separating them. The CDR3 has 17 residues. The chain's CDR3 is CASSETPGQIPPYEQYF. CDR3 sequence (DNA): TGTGCCAGCAGTGAAACACCCGGACAGATTCCCCCCTACGAGCAGTACTTC. The variable domain in full, with the rest retrieved from reference TRBV9 and TRBJ2-7, is DSGVTQTPKHLITATGQRVTLRCSPRSGDLSVYWYQQSLDQGLQFLIQYYNGEERAKGNILERFSAQQFPDLHSELNLSSLELGDSALYFCASSETPGQIPPYEQYFGPGTRLTVT.

Note on this clone: Within the sample, other DNA sequences also encode this same CDR3. V usage is TRBV9 and J usage is TRBJ2-1, with D tentatively TRBD2 (6 bases). V lost 3 bases, J lost 0 bases, and 10 bases lay in between. This CDR3 is built from 15 residues. The germline CDR1 and CDR2 sequences are SGDLS and YYNGEE. Here the CDR3 DNA reads TGTGCCAGCAGCGCAAGGAGGGACTCCTACAATGAGCAGTTCTTC. It is translated as CASSARRDSYNEQFF.

Notes on this clone: The same CDR3 arises from other DNA sequences in this sample as well. The chain carries TRBV7-9 and TRBJ1-4; tentatively, D is TRBD1 (6 bases). The V gene lost 2 bases and the J gene lost 8 bases, with 6 bases spanning the gap. Per the germline V gene, CDR1 is SEHNR and CDR2 is FQNEAQ (reference sequence). The CDR3 contains 12 residues. The CDR3 here is CASSLRGEKLFF. As DNA, the CDR3 is TGTGCCAGCAGCTTAAGGGGGGAAAAACTGTTTTTT.

The genes are TRBV2 and TRBJ2-7, with TRBD1 identical over 7 bases. Germline assignment: CDR1 SNHLY and CDR2 FYNNEI. The CDR3 contains 13 residues. With 3 bases clipped from V and 6 bases from J, the junction kept 5 bases outside the gene matches. CDR3 sequence reads: CASSDDRALEQYF. CDR3 nucleotides: TGTGCCAGCAGTGACGACAGGGCCCTCGAGCAGTACTTC.

CDR3 nucleotide sequence: TGTGCCATCAGTGAAGGACGGAACTACGAGCAGTACTTC. Protein sequence: CAISEGRNYEQYF. The rearrangement joins TRBV10-3 to TRBJ2-7; D gene unclear. V was pared by 3 bases and J by 3 bases, with 9 bases between. Germline CDR1 reads ENHRY; CDR2 reads SYGVKD. CDR3 length equals 13 residues.

The rearrangement uses TRBV7-7 and TRBJ2-1; D may be TRBD2 (6 bases). Germline lookup yields CDR1 SSHAT and CDR2 FNYEAQ (reference sequence). The CDR3 contains 14 residues. Trimming stripped 4 bases from V and 6 bases from J, with 13 bases between. CDR3 sequence (DNA): TGTGCCAGCAGCTCCCCCCCCGGGAGCAATGAGCAGTTCTTC. Protein: CASSSPPGSNEQFF.

The chain is built from TRBV27 and TRBJ2-1; D perhaps matches TRBD2 (6 bases). The CDR3 loop spans 16 amino acids. Trimming stripped 3 bases from V and 6 bases from J, with 18 bases between. The V gene's germline CDR1 is MNHEY and CDR2 SMNVEV (reference sequence). CDR3 residues: CASSFSTSTLRNEQFF. Written as DNA, the CDR3 is TGTGCCAGCAGTTTTAGTACTAGCACTCTCCGCAATGAGCAGTTCTTC.

As regards this clone: Other nucleotide sequences from this sample produce the same CDR3. The chain is built from TRBV5-4 and TRBJ2-5; D remains ambiguous. This CDR3 has 13 residues. The germline V gene encodes CDR1 SGHNT and CDR2 YYREEE (reference sequence). V was cut by 0 bases and J by 1 base, with 4 bases left in between. The CDR3 protein is CASSLAAQETQYF. CDR3 nucleotides: TGTGCCAGCAGCTTGGCCGCCCAAGAGACCCAGTACTTC.

V is TRBV9 and J is TRBJ2-3; TRBD2 aligns across 9 bases. Germline values: CDR1 SGDLS, CDR2 YYNGEE. The CDR3 covers 16 residues. With 0 bases clipped from V and 5 bases from J, the junction kept 7 bases outside the gene matches. The CDR3 DNA is TGTGCCAGCAGCGTAGGAGGCGGGAGGGCCATAGATACGCAGTATTTT. Protein sequence: CASSVGGGRAIDTQYF. Complete variable domain (other parts from reference TRBV9 and TRBJ2-3): DSGVTQTPKHLITATGQRVTLRCSPRSGDLSVYWYQQSLDQGLQFLIQYYNGEERAKGNILERFSAQQFPDLHSELNLSSLELGDSALYFCASSVGGGRAIDTQYFGPGTRLTVL.

Worth noting for this clone: Different DNA sequences within this sample yield the same CDR3. V gene TRBV28 combines with J gene TRBJ1-2; tentatively, D is TRBD1 (5 bases). CDR1 is MDHEN, CDR2 SYDVKM, per germline. V lost 3 bases and J lost 0, with 11 bases in between. The CDR3 length is 15 residues. The CDR3 DNA is TGTGCCAGCAGTTTCCGCGACAGACCTAACTATGGCTACACCTTC. This sequence encodes CASSFRDRPNYGYTF.